Listed below are T cell receptor beta chains from one sample, sequenced in a study of T cell responses to AZD1222 COVID-19 vaccine. Assay: immunoSEQ multiplex PCR; the TCRdb copy retains only in-frame clones and omits some. Here the sample spans about 120,000 clones, roughly 85% being singletons. The sample here was peripheral blood, taken on day 0 of MenACWY control vaccination. The receptors here all came from an adult in good health. Each CDR3 is given with its conserved first and last residue. A D gene is named only where the DNA matches it firmly. The size of a clone is reported for some rows only, either as once, few or many, or as a class for expanded clones.

TRBV5-4	TRBJ2-7	-	-	CATTQTLVNEQYF	TGTGCCACCACTCAAACCCTTGTGAACGAGCAGTACTTC
TRBV5-1	TRBJ2-3	-	-	CASRGPAWADTQYF	TGCGCCAGCAGAGGACCGGCTTGGGCGGATACGCAGTATTTT
TRBV7-6	TRBJ1-5	-	-	CASSLLPRTVTLGQPQHF	TGTGCCAGCAGCTTACTCCCCCGGACAGTGACCCTTGGTCAGCCCCAGCATTTT
TRBV18	TRBJ1-2	-	once	CASSPYGPPNYGYTF	TGTGCCAGCTCACCATACGGACCGCCTAACTATGGCTACACCTTC
TRBV6-5	TRBJ2-7	-	once	CASTRRAAPSYEQYF	TGTGCCAGCACAAGGAGGGCGGCACCTTCCTACGAGCAGTACTTC
TRBV16	TRBJ1-1	-	-	CASSLLRGLGDTEAFF	TGTGCCAGCAGCCTTCTCCGGGGGTTAGGGGACACTGAAGCTTTCTTT
TRBV7-8	TRBJ2-5	-	-	CASSLAGPKTQYF	TGTGCCAGCAGCTTAGCGGGTCCCAAGACCCAGTACTTC
TRBV7-6	TRBJ1-6	-	once	CASSSGSSYNSPLHF	TGTGCCAGCAGCTCTGGGTCATCCTATAATTCACCCCTCCACTTT
TRBV19	TRBJ2-3	-	-	CATRMWGRTDTQYF	TGTGCCACCAGGATGTGGGGCCGCACAGATACGCAGTATTTT
TRBV18	TRBJ2-3	-	-	CASSPERQPNTQYF	TGTGCCAGCTCACCAGAAAGGCAGCCCAATACGCAGTATTTT
TRBV20-1	TRBJ2-2	-	once	CSASLLSAPTGELFF	TGCAGTGCTAGTCTATTGTCAGCCCCCACCGGGGAGCTGTTTTTT
TRBV18	TRBJ1-2	-	-	CASSPIGRYGYTF	TGTGCCAGCTCACCAATCGGGCGGTATGGCTACACCTTC
TRBV6-5	TRBJ1-4	TRBD1	-	CARGRGHEKLFF	TGTGCCAGGGGCAGGGGGCATGAAAAACTGTTTTTT
TRBV18	TRBJ1-2	TRBD1	-	CASSPGTGGNYGYTF	TGTGCCAGCTCACCAGGGACAGGGGGGAACTATGGCTACACCTTC
TRBV11-1	TRBJ1-2	-	-	CASSPRFNYGYTF	TGTGCCAGCAGCCCCCGCTTTAACTATGGCTACACCTTC
TRBV4-3	TRBJ1-1	TRBD1	-	CASSQDRGTEAFF	TGCGCCAGCAGCCAGGACAGGGGAACTGAAGCTTTCTTT
TRBV6-2/TRBV6-3	TRBJ1-1	TRBD1	-	CASSYSDRGAFF	TGTGCCAGCAGTTACTCCGACAGGGGAGCTTTCTTT
TRBV3-1/TRBV3-2	TRBJ2-7	-	-	CASSFATGRTYEQYF	TGTGCCAGCAGCTTTGCGACGGGTCGGACCTACGAGCAGTACTTC
TRBV7-2	TRBJ1-2	-	-	CASSLTPGGHGYTF	TGTGCCAGCAGCTTAACGCCGGGGGGTCATGGCTACACCTTC
TRBV4-2	TRBJ1-4	TRBD1	-	CASSQDPGQGHEKLFF	TGTGCCAGCAGCCAAGATCCGGGACAGGGGCATGAAAAACTGTTTTTT
TRBV4-2	TRBJ2-3	TRBD2	-	CASSQELAGGRGDTQYF	TGTGCCAGCAGCCAAGAGTTGGCGGGGGGGCGCGGAGATACGCAGTATTTT
TRBV9	TRBJ1-3	-	once	CASSYSPGNTIYF	TGTGCCAGCAGCTACTCCCCTGGAAACACCATATATTTT
TRBV6-5	TRBJ2-1	-	once	CASRLTGSSYNEQFF	TGTGCCAGCAGATTAACAGGGAGCTCCTACAATGAGCAGTTCTTC
TRBV4-1	TRBJ1-6	TRBD1	-	CASSPLTGQVGNSPLHF	TGCGCCAGCAGCCCCTTGACGGGACAGGTGGGGAATTCACCCCTCCACTTT
TRBV7-2	TRBJ1-4	-	-	CASSLNAATNEKLFF	TGTGCCAGCAGCTTAAACGCGGCCACTAATGAAAAACTGTTTTTT
TRBV27	TRBJ1-2	TRBD1	-	CASSSSRDSLLLTF	TGTGCCAGCAGTTCTAGCCGGGACAGCTTGTTACTCACCTTC
TRBV19	TRBJ1-2	-	-	CASSMIFRLPHGGGYTF	TGTGCCAGTAGTATGATTTTTCGGCTCCCCCACGGAGGTGGCTACACCTTC
TRBV4-2	TRBJ1-2	TRBD1	-	CASSPTATGYYGYTF	TGTGCCAGCAGCCCGACCGCGACAGGGTACTATGGCTACACCTTC
TRBV19	TRBJ1-2	-	-	CASSSMNQFYGYTF	TGTGCCAGTAGTTCGATGAACCAATTCTATGGCTACACCTTC